The clone carrying this TCR beta chain was picked up a small number of times. The source of the sample is a study of patients and donors after allogeneic stem cell transplantation. TCRdb itself ran the RT-PCR reads through MiXCR, one entry per CDR3 protein. The sample consists of under 200,000 distinct CDR3 sequences, about 29% of them appearing once. The CDR3 has 17 amino acids. Germline V gene sequence: CDR1 DFQATT, CDR2 SNEGSKA (reference sequence). V gave up 1 base and J gave up 1 base; unmatched junction bases: 12. The sequence derives from a human donor who was either an allogeneic HSCT recipient or a stem cell or donor lymphocyte infusion donor (not recorded which). It is not recorded whose cells these are; they may come from a transplant donor. The sample taken for sequencing was blood, either unsorted or a sorted T cell fraction (not recorded which). This rearrangement joins TRBV20-1 to TRBJ1-2; TRBD1 matches 7 bases. The CDR3 bases are TGCAGTGCTAGAGTACAGGGGAGGACACAACATAACTATGGCTACACCTTC. It specifies CSARVQGRTQHNYGYTF.